This TCR beta chain emerged from a study of blood T cell repertoires in COVID-19. This clone has only a few counts. Germline values: CDR1 LGHDT, CDR2 YNNKEL (reference sequence). V gave up 0 bases and J gave up 6 bases, with 20 bases separating them. This CDR3 is built from 17 residues. Method: immunoSEQ multiplex PCR; TCRdb's copy keeps in-frame clones and lacks some. Counted here are about 100,000 clones, almost 80% occurring once; the ten biggest clones make up about 12%. The chain is built from TRBV3-1 (or the pseudogene TRBV3-2) and TRBJ1-1; D perhaps matches TRBD1 (5 bases). The clonotype originates from a woman between 65 and 79 years old with acute or convalescent COVID-19. The sample taken for sequencing was peripheral blood. The CDR3 region is CASSQDVGGLGFAEAFF. The CDR3 nucleotides read TGTGCCAGCAGCCAAGATGTGGGGGGTTTAGGATTTGCTGAAGCTTTCTTT.